The 25 T cell receptor beta chains given below trace back to one sample, sequenced in a study of blood T cell repertoires in COVID-19 (dated by TCRdb to about 2020). Libraries were prepared through the immunoSEQ multiplex PCR assay. In its TCRdb copy, this immuneACCESS table keeps in-frame sequences only and misses some clones. Where compared with another copy, unresolved V genes explain less than half of these, and the others have no known cause. Within this sample are under 100,000 clones, with about 90% of them counted one time only. The top ten clonotypes cover about 1.2% of the sample. Input material: peripheral blood. The receptors were sampled from a human donor in a cohort sampled during active COVID-19.

The rearrangement links TRBV18 to TRBJ1-4; 8 positions agree with TRBD1. Unmatched junction bases numbered 6, after V lost 3 bases and J lost 6 bases. The germline CDR1 and CDR2 sequences are KGHSH and LQKENI. The length of the CDR3 is 15 residues. The CDR3 loop reads CASSPPQGEDEKLFF. The CDR3 DNA follows: TGTGCCAGCTCACCCCCACAGGGGGAGGATGAAAAACTGTTTTTT.

This sequence joins TRBV4-1 and TRBJ2-7, with 9 nucleotides matching TRBD2. The CDR3 runs 16 residues. The V segment lost 1 base and the J segment 1 base; nucleotides outside the gene matches: 5. CDR1 and CDR2 from the germline V gene are MGHRA and YSYEKL. Written as DNA, the CDR3 is TGCGCCAGCAGCCAAGCCGCAGCGGGAGGATCCTACGAGCAGTACTTC. Its translation: CASSQAAAGGSYEQYF.

The chain uses TRBV4-1 and TRBJ2-3; D possibly corresponds to TRBD2 (6 bases). Germline V gene data show CDR1 as MGHRA and CDR2 as YSYEKL. V was trimmed by 1 base and J by 3 bases, leaving 20 bases between them. The CDR3 totals 18 residues. The CDR3 nucleotides are TGCGCCAGCAGCCAAGGAGGGAGACGAGCGGGTCCAACAGATACGCAGTATTTT. It is translated as CASSQGGRRAGPTDTQYF.

This clone has only a few counts. The gene calls are TRBV28 and TRBJ2-1, with 14 bases lining up with TRBD2. V was clipped by 5 bases and J by 0 bases; unmatched bases: 0. Germline V gives CDR1 MDHEN, CDR2 SYDVKM. The CDR3 runs 16 residues. For the CDR3, the DNA is TGTGCCAGCAGTGGACTAGCGGGAGGCTCCTACAATGAGCAGTTCTTC. Translating gives CASSGLAGGSYNEQFF.

The rearrangement joins TRBV18 to TRBJ1-5; 8 bases match TRBD1. The V segment lost 3 bases and the J segment 3 bases; nucleotides outside the gene matches: 1. This CDR3 spans 14 amino acids. The germline V gene encodes CDR1 KGHSH and CDR2 LQKENI. Here the CDR3 reads CASSPQGANQPQHF. CDR3 sequence (DNA): TGTGCCAGCTCACCCCAGGGGGCCAATCAGCCCCAGCATTTT.

The chain uses TRBV9 and TRBJ2-2, with D perhaps TRBD1 (6 bases). This CDR3 contains 15 residues. Trimming removed 0 bases at V and 5 bases at J, with 11 bases between. In germline, CDR1 is SGDLS, CDR2 YYNGEE. CDR3 sequence reads: CASSVAGQGTGELFF. CDR3 bases: TGTGCCAGCAGCGTAGCCGGGCAGGGGACCGGGGAGCTGTTTTTT.

The chain carries TRBV5-1 and TRBJ2-5, with TRBD1 identical over 10 bases. The CDR3 contains 15 residues. After removal of 4 bases from V and 3 bases from J, the junction contained 6 bases not matched to a gene. Germline-derived CDR1 and CDR2 are SGHRS and YFSETQ. In DNA form, the CDR3 reads TGCGCCAGCAGCCCCCGGGGACAGGGGAAAGAGACCCAGTACTTC. It is translated as CASSPRGQGKETQYF.

The V gene is TRBV7-6, the J gene TRBJ1-2; 10 bases line up with TRBD1. Trimming cost V 5 bases and J 7 bases; bases outside gene matches: 4. CDR1 and CDR2 from the germline V gene are SGHVS and FNYEAQ. The CDR3 is made up of 13 amino acids. The CDR3 region has the DNA TGTGCCAGCAGCCTACGGGACAGGGGTGGCTACACCTTC. The encoded protein is CASSLRDRGGYTF.

The chain uses TRBV24-1 and TRBJ1-3, with D unresolved. Per germline, CDR1 KGHDR and CDR2 SFDVKD. With 0 bases removed from V and 4 bases from J, the gap between germline ends came to 12 bases. The CDR3 covers 16 residues. The CDR3, as DNA: TGTGCCACCAGTGATTTGCTCAGGCATTGCGGAAACACCATATATTTT. Translating it yields CATSDLLRHCGNTIYF.

The CDR3 spells CASSLARELAGGEQYF. As DNA, the CDR3 is TGCGCCAGCAGCTTGGCCAGAGAACTAGCGGGAGGCGAGCAGTACTTC. The chain has TRBV5-1 and TRBJ2-7; TRBD2 aligns across 12 bases. CDR1 is SGHRS and CDR2 is YFSETQ in the germline V gene. The V and J ends lost 0 bases and 6 bases, in that order; junction bases with no gene match: 7. CDR3 length: 16 residues.

The genes are TRBV6-5 and TRBJ1-2; 12 bases are a match to TRBD1. Germline CDR1 MNHEY, CDR2 SVGAGI. V shed 4 bases and J 6 bases; nucleotides not matched to a gene: 3. The CDR3 totals 14 residues. This chain's CDR3 is CASSLGQGADGYTF. As DNA, the CDR3 is TGTGCCAGCAGTTTGGGACAGGGGGCGGATGGCTACACCTTC.

V usage is TRBV27 and J usage is TRBJ2-3, with TRBD2 identical over 15 bases. V gave up 4 bases and J gave up 4 bases; unmatched junction bases: 3. Germline CDR1 is MNHEY and CDR2 is SMNVEV (reference sequence). The CDR3 spans 16 residues. The CDR3 loop reads CASSSRTSGRADTQYF. CDR3 coding DNA: TGTGCCAGCAGTTCCCGGACTAGCGGGAGGGCAGATACGCAGTATTTT.

The J gene is TRBJ2-5, the V gene TRBV9; 7 nucleotides align to TRBD1. Germline lookup yields CDR1 SGDLS and CDR2 YYNGEE. The CDR3 extends over 15 amino acids. Germline trimming cut 4 bases from V and 7 bases from J; bases unmatched to any gene: 13. The CDR3 nucleotides read TGTGCCAGCAGCCCCGGTCGAGGGGGCGATGTGACCCAGTACTTC. This codes for CASSPGRGGDVTQYF.

DNA for the CDR3: TGCAGTGCTAGTCCTCGCAGCGGGAGAGGTCCCTACGAGCAGTACTTC. Its protein product is CSASPRSGRGPYEQYF. The rearrangement uses TRBV20-1 and TRBJ2-7, with TRBD2 matching over 8 bases. V dropped 3 bases and J dropped 2; count of bases not matched to a gene: 12. CDR3 size: 16 residues. Germline V gene data show CDR1 as DFQATT and CDR2 as SNEGSKA (reference sequence).

The chain is built from TRBV9 and TRBJ2-2; perhaps TRBD2 as D (5 bases). V lost 4 bases and J lost 8, with 12 bases in between. From germline, CDR1 is SGDLS and CDR2 YYNGEE. The CDR3 is 13 residues long. As DNA, the CDR3 is TGTGCCAGCAGCTCAACCCGCGGGGGGGAGCTGTTTTTT. It is translated as CASSSTRGGELFF.

The gene calls are TRBV2 and TRBJ2-7; 13 positions match TRBD2. The CDR3 is made up of 14 amino acids. The germline CDR1 and CDR2 sequences are SNHLY and FYNNEI. V lost 4 bases and J lost 6; bases outside the gene matches: 3. The CDR3 bases are TGTGCCAGCAGTGGGACTAGCGGGAGAAGCGAGCAGTACTTC. It codes for CASSGTSGRSEQYF.

This clone is medium-sized within its sample. This chain links TRBV16 with TRBJ1-1; D is undetermined. The CDR3 runs to 13 residues. V was clipped by 2 bases and J by 6 bases, with 10 bases between them. The germline V gene has CDR1 KGHSY and CDR2 FQNENV. The CDR3 DNA reads as TGTGCCAGCAGCCAACCCTCAGGCGCTGAAGCTTTCTTT. Amino acids: CASSQPSGAEAFF.

The chain joins TRBV9 to TRBJ2-3; D perhaps matches TRBD1 (6 bases). There are 14 residues in the CDR3. V was shortened by 3 bases and J by 5 bases, with 13 bases between the two germline ends. Germline V gene sequence: CDR1 SGDLS, CDR2 YYNGEE. The CDR3 DNA reads TGTGCCAGCAGCGGACAGGTCGCGGGAGATACGCAGTATTTT. This sequence encodes CASSGQVAGDTQYF.

The CDR3 spells CATSSNQETQYF. CDR3 nucleotide sequence: TGTGCCACCTCATCTAACCAAGAGACCCAGTACTTC. V and J are TRBV19 and TRBJ2-5; D ambiguous. Looked up from germline, CDR1 is LNHDA and CDR2 is SQIVND (reference sequence). V was cut by 10 bases and J by 0 bases, with 9 bases left in between. The CDR3 contains 12 residues.

This chain joins TRBV19 and TRBJ2-1; 8 nucleotides align to TRBD2. This CDR3 is 15 amino acids long. CDR1 LNHDA and CDR2 SQIVND come from the germline V gene (reference sequence). The V gene end was trimmed by 5 bases and the J gene end by 5 bases; junction bases not matched to a gene: 8. CDR3 sequence (DNA): TGTGCCAGTAGTGACGGGAGGGGGTTAAACAATGAGCAGTTCTTC. Encoded protein: CASSDGRGLNNEQFF.

This clone was counted a few times. The V gene is TRBV27, the J gene TRBJ2-5, with TRBD2 matching over 7 bases. CDR1 is MNHEY and CDR2 is SMNVEV in the germline V gene (reference sequence). With V trimmed by 8 bases and J by 2 bases, 11 bases remained unmatched. The CDR3 covers 15 residues. This CDR3 reads CASRPLGAGQETQYF. DNA for the CDR3: TGTGCCAGCCGCCCGTTGGGAGCGGGGCAAGAGACCCAGTACTTC.

V and J are TRBV5-6 and TRBJ1-4, with 7 nucleotides matching TRBD1. Germline lookup yields CDR1 SGHDT and CDR2 YYEEEE. There are 15 residues in the CDR3. Trimming at V came to 5 bases and at J to 5 bases, leaving 9 bases not matched to a gene. CDR3 DNA sequence: TGTGCCAGCAGTTCCGCGGGACAGTTAAATGAAAAACTGTTTTTT. It is translated as CASSSAGQLNEKLFF.

This chain connects TRBV2 to TRBJ2-6; D is unresolved. Germline lookup yields CDR1 SNHLY and CDR2 FYNNEI. The CDR3 covers 14 residues. V gave up 4 bases and J gave up 0 bases, with 4 bases separating them. The CDR3 coding sequence is TGTGCCAGCAGTGGGGCCTCTGGGGCCAACGTCCTGACTTTC. Translated, it gives CASSGASGANVLTF.

The chain employs TRBV27 and TRBJ2-1; D perhaps matches TRBD1 (5 bases). Germline assignment: CDR1 MNHEY and CDR2 SMNVEV (reference sequence). The CDR3 runs to 12 residues. Trimming pared 4 bases from V and 10 bases from J, leaving 11 bases between. The CDR3 bases are TGTGCCAGCAGTTCCTCGACAGTGGAGCAGTTCTTC. Translating it yields CASSSSTVEQFF.

V usage is TRBV11-2 and J usage is TRBJ1-1; 9 positions match TRBD1. V shed 1 base and J 5 bases; nucleotides not matched to a gene: 5. From germline, CDR1 is SGHAT and CDR2 FQNNGV. The CDR3 covers 15 residues. The CDR3 bases are TGTGCCAGCAGCTTAGCGGGACAGGGAGGAACTGAAGCTTTCTTT. The encoded protein is CASSLAGQGGTEAFF.